The T cell receptor (beta chain) described here comes from a study of T cell changes during pregnancy in multiple sclerosis. Generated by immunoSEQ multiplex PCR, the TCRdb table keeps only in-frame clones and is missing some. Of about 75,000 clones in the sample, around 94% are singletons; the top ten hold less than 0.15%. Trimming cost V 8 bases and J 6 bases; bases outside gene matches: 6. The CDR3 has 14 amino acids. The germline V gene encodes CDR1 ENHRY and CDR2 SYGVKD. The receptor was derived from a female donor with multiple sclerosis, enrolled in a pregnancy study. The material sequenced was CD4+ T cells from peripheral blood mononuclear cells, taken after pregnancy. The rearrangement joins TRBV10-3 to TRBJ1-5; 11 bases map to TRBD1. This chain's CDR3 is CAIADRGQSQPQHF. The CDR3 coding sequence is TGTGCCATCGCGGACAGGGGGCAGAGTCAGCCCCAGCATTTT.